The sequence of this T cell receptor beta chain was determined in a study of cytomegalovirus exposure and HLA in healthy donors. Findings and limits, study-wide: Upon later analysis, TCR association rates were observed to vary by HLA locus, being highest for DRB1 and lowest for HLA-C.

In the PCR, 60 Vbeta and 13 Jbeta primers were used. Clones were sequenced by immunoSEQ multiplex PCR, and TCRdb holds only the in-frame ones, with some missing. Of about 200,000 clones in the sample, approximately 78% were seen once. Germline V gene data show CDR1 as MDHEN and CDR2 as SYDVKM. With V trimmed by 5 bases and J by 5 bases, 9 bases remained unmatched. The CDR3 length is 15 residues. Comment on this clone: Its antigen is not identified.

The TCR comes from a woman between 45 and 65 years old in good health and CMV-seropositive. The rearrangement links TRBV28 to TRBJ2-3; the match to TRBD2 covers 8 bases. Sequencing used PBMCs. The CDR3 protein is CASSQGLVVLDTQYF. CDR3 DNA sequence: TGTGCCAGCAGTCAGGGACTAGTGGTTCTAGATACGCAGTATTTT.